These 18 T cell receptor beta chains share one sample of origin, sequenced in a study of T cell changes during pregnancy in multiple sclerosis. Sequencing was performed with immunoSEQ multiplex PCR; in TCRdb, only in-frame clones are kept and a portion is missing. The sample lists approximately 46,000 clones, roughly 90% occurring once. The specimen comprised CD4+ T cells from peripheral blood mononuclear cells, sampled after pregnancy. These receptors were collected from a female donor with multiple sclerosis, enrolled in a pregnancy study.

The CDR3 is CAISSGGLNTEAFF. The CDR3 DNA reads as TGTGCCATCAGTTCAGGGGGGTTGAACACTGAAGCTTTCTTT. The chain has TRBV10-3 and TRBJ1-1, with 7 bases aligning to TRBD1. Germline CDR1 and CDR2: ENHRY and SYGVKD. V lost 5 bases to trimming and J lost 0 bases; unmatched junction nucleotides: 3. This CDR3 comprises 14 residues.

This clone showed up just once. This rearrangement joins TRBV19 to TRBJ1-5, with 7 bases matching TRBD1. CDR1 LNHDA and CDR2 SQIVND come from the germline V gene (reference sequence). This CDR3 spans 17 amino acids. The trim removed 3 bases at V and 4 bases at J, leaving 12 bases unmatched. The CDR3 region has the DNA TGTGCCAGTAGTATTAACAGGGGCAATCCTCTGAATCAGCCCCAGCATTTT. The encoded protein is CASSINRGNPLNQPQHF.

The chain links TRBV11-2 to TRBJ2-7, with a tentative D call TRBD2 (5 bases). The CDR3 contains 13 residues. Trimming removed 4 bases from V and 3 bases from J, with 10 bases in between. Germline V gene lookup returns CDR1 SGHAT and CDR2 FQNNGV. As DNA, the CDR3 is TGTGCCAGCAGCTCGGTCCGGGACTACGAGCAGTACTTC. Protein sequence: CASSSVRDYEQYF.

This chain uses TRBV19 with TRBJ1-1; possibly TRBD1 for D (6 bases). Looked up from germline, CDR1 is LNHDA and CDR2 is SQIVND (reference sequence). The CDR3 covers 15 residues. Here the CDR3 DNA reads TGTGGATCATGCGCCCTCAGGGGAGAGGAAACTGAAGCTTTCTTT. It translates to CGSCALRGEETEAFF.

This clone was counted a single time. The chain is built from TRBV11-3 and TRBJ2-3; 10 positions agree with TRBD1. The trim removed 3 bases at V and 3 bases at J, leaving 15 bases unmatched. The germline V gene has CDR1 SGHNT and CDR2 YENEEA. The CDR3 sequence is 19 residues long. CDR3 sequence reads: CASSLGLRDRGWGTDTQYF. CDR3 sequence (DNA): TGTGCCAGCAGCTTGGGGCTCCGGGACAGGGGCTGGGGTACAGATACGCAGTATTTT.

V usage is TRBV28 and J usage is TRBJ2-3, with 14 bases identical to TRBD2. CDR3 length: 15 amino acids. Germline lookup yields CDR1 MDHEN and CDR2 SYDVKM. With 5 bases clipped from V and 6 bases from J, the junction kept 4 bases outside the gene matches. The DNA of the CDR3 is TGTGCCAGCAGTCATGGGACTAGCGGGAGTGATACGCAGTATTTT. Its translation: CASSHGTSGSDTQYF.

The genes are TRBV7-2 and TRBJ1-5, with TRBD1 as a possible D gene (6 bases). With 5 bases removed from V and 3 bases from J, the gap between germline ends came to 14 bases. The CDR3 has 15 amino acids. Germline V gene data show CDR1 as SGHTA and CDR2 as FQGNSA. DNA for the CDR3: TGTGCCAGCAGCGGCTGGGGACAACTCAATCAGCCCCAGCATTTT. Residues: CASSGWGQLNQPQHF.

For the CDR3, the DNA is TGCGCCAGCAGCTTCAGGGTAGGAGAGACCCAGTACTTC. As protein: CASSFRVGETQYF. This sequence joins TRBV5-1 and TRBJ2-5, with TRBD1 as a possible D gene (5 bases). V was clipped by 2 bases and J by 4 bases, with 9 bases between them. In germline, CDR1 is SGHRS, CDR2 YFSETQ. This CDR3 region has 13 residues.

The chain couples TRBV27 to TRBJ2-5; 10 bases are a match to TRBD1. This CDR3 comprises 16 residues. The V gene end was trimmed by 5 bases and the J gene end by 5 bases; junction bases not matched to a gene: 11. Germline-derived CDR1 and CDR2 are MNHEY and SMNVEV (reference sequence). The CDR3 DNA sequence: TGTGCCAGCAGTGACTACCGACAGGGGGCAGGGGAGACCCAGTACTTC. Translated: CASSDYRQGAGETQYF.

The chain links TRBV4-2 to TRBJ2-3, with D uncertain. Germline CDR1 reads LGHNA; CDR2 reads YNFKEQ. Trimming left V 0 bases short and J 0 bases short, with 13 bases between. This CDR3 contains 17 residues. DNA of the CDR3: TGTGCCAGCAGCCAAGATGCCGACAAACCTAGCACAGATACGCAGTATTTT. Protein sequence: CASSQDADKPSTDTQYF.

V usage is TRBV7-6 and J usage is TRBJ1-1; 7 bases agree with TRBD1. Trimming at V came to 4 bases and at J to 6 bases, leaving 11 bases not matched to a gene. This CDR3 is 15 amino acids long. The germline V gene has CDR1 SGHVS and CDR2 FNYEAQ. The CDR3 protein is CASSSALTGIAEAFF. The CDR3 DNA reads as TGTGCCAGCAGCTCGGCCTTGACAGGGATCGCTGAAGCTTTCTTT.

The CDR3 DNA reads as TGTGCCAGCAGCTTGTGGACTAGCGGGACCAGCTCCTACAATGAGCAGTTCTTC. It yields the protein CASSLWTSGTSSYNEQFF. This chain joins TRBV5-8 and TRBJ2-1; the match to TRBD2 covers 12 bases. The CDR3 sequence is 18 residues long. The ends lost 1 base at V and 0 bases at J; junction bases unmatched: 5. In germline, CDR1 is SGHTS, CDR2 YDEGEE.

J is TRBJ1-1 and V is TRBV2; D unresolved. Between the trimmed V and J ends, which lost 7 bases and 1 base, there was a span of 16 bases. CDR3 length: 15 residues. CDR1 is SNHLY, CDR2 FYNNEI, per germline. The DNA for the CDR3 is TGTGCCAGCATTCATACACATACACCGAACACTGAAGCTTTCTTT. Translating gives CASIHTHTPNTEAFF.

This clone occurred a few times. J is TRBJ2-7 and V is TRBV5-5, with 9 positions matching TRBD1. J was trimmed by 5 bases and V by 1 base; bases with no gene match: 10. This CDR3 has 16 residues. Germline assignment: CDR1 SGHKS and CDR2 YYEKEE (reference sequence). CDR3 sequence reads: CASSLRRPGTGNEQYF. The CDR3 DNA reads TGTGCCAGCAGCTTGCGACGTCCCGGGACAGGGAACGAGCAGTACTTC. Full variable domain (outside the CDR3, taken from reference TRBV5-5 and TRBJ2-7): DAGVTQSPTHLIKTRGQQVTLRCSPISGHKSVSWYQQVLGQGPQFIFQYYEKEERGRGNFPDRFSARQFPNYSSELNVNALLLGDSALYLCASSLRRPGTGNEQYFGPGTRLTVT.

This clone occurred once. The gene calls are TRBV19 and TRBJ1-5; 7 nucleotides agree with TRBD1. The CDR3 loop spans 16 amino acids. Trimming cost V 5 bases and J 4 bases; bases outside gene matches: 11. Germline CDR1 reads LNHDA; CDR2 reads SQIVND (reference sequence). CDR3 region: CASSAPHGQVNQPQHF. For the CDR3, the DNA is TGTGCCAGTAGTGCGCCTCATGGACAGGTGAATCAGCCCCAGCATTTT. Full variable domain (missing parts from reference TRBV19 and TRBJ1-5): DGGITQSPKYLFRKEGQNVTLSCEQNLNHDAMYWYRQDPGQGLRLIYYSQIVNDFQKGDIAEGYSVSREKKESFPLTVTSAQKNPTAFYLCASSAPHGQVNQPQHFGDGTRLSIL.

The chain is built from TRBV11-2 and TRBJ1-4, with D possibly matching TRBD1 (6 bases). Trimming shortened V by 5 bases and J by 3 bases, and 7 bases separated the two germline ends. CDR3 length equals 13 residues. The germline gives CDR1 SGHAT, CDR2 FQNNGV. CDR3 bases: TGTGCCAGCAGCAGGACAGCTAATGAAAAACTGTTTTTT. It specifies CASSRTANEKLFF.

V gene TRBV18 combines with J gene TRBJ2-7; D is possibly TRBD2 (5 bases). Germline-derived CDR1 and CDR2 are KGHSH and LQKENI. The length of the CDR3 is 14 residues. The V end was cut by 6 bases, the J end by 2 bases, with 14 bases between. The CDR3 reads CASSPQRWAYEQYF. Written as DNA, the CDR3 is TGTGCCAGCTCCCCCCAGCGGTGGGCCTACGAGCAGTACTTC.

The chain links TRBV5-8 to TRBJ2-3; 8 bases match TRBD2. CDR1 and CDR2 from the germline V gene are SGHTS and YDEGEE. The CDR3 length is 16 residues. V trimming: 0 bases; J trimming: 2 bases; junction bases outside the gene matches: 5. CDR3 DNA sequence: TGTGCCAGCAGCTTGGCCGGGACTAGGTCCACAGATACGCAGTATTTT. This translates into CASSLAGTRSTDTQYF. Variable domain in full (rest from reference TRBV5-8 and TRBJ2-3): EAGVTQSPTHLIKTRGQQATLRCSPISGHTSVYWYQQALGLGLQFLLWYDEGEERNRGNFPPRFSGRQFPNYSSELNVNALELEDSALYLCASSLAGTRSTDTQYFGPGTRLTVL.